The 31 T cell receptor beta chains given below trace back to one sample, sequenced in a study of blood T cell repertoires in COVID-19 (dated by TCRdb to about 2020). The library relied on the immunoSEQ multiplex PCR assay. The table comes from immuneACCESS by way of TCRdb, which keeps in-frame sequences with V and J called. Part of the clones is missing from these tables; in studies checked, under half for an unresolved V gene and the rest for unknown reasons. The table for this sample lists tens of thousands of clones; 75% to 95% of them were counted only once. Together, the top ten hold approximately 6% of the sample. The sample taken for sequencing was peripheral blood. These receptors originate from a woman of 80 years or more with acute or convalescent COVID-19.

The chain joins TRBV5-1 to TRBJ1-1; possibly TRBD1 for D (5 bases). The CDR3 spans 15 residues. Per germline, CDR1 SGHRS and CDR2 YFSETQ. With 0 bases removed from V and 3 bases from J, the gap between germline ends came to 12 bases. CDR3 in amino acids: CASSLVGAGDTEAFF. The CDR3 nucleotides are TGCGCCAGCAGCTTGGTCGGGGCGGGAGACACTGAAGCTTTCTTT.

The table lists this clone with a count of one. The chain carries TRBV5-1 and TRBJ1-2, with D possibly being TRBD1 (6 bases). The CDR3 is 14 amino acids. The V end was cut by 4 bases, the J end by 7 bases, with 17 bases between. Germline CDR1 and CDR2: SGHRS and YFSETQ. CDR3 residues: CASSQLLQGSGYTF. The CDR3 nucleotides are TGCGCCAGCAGCCAACTCCTACAGGGCTCTGGCTACACCTTC. The full variable domain, in which reference TRBV5-1 and TRBJ1-2 provide the parts outside the CDR3, is KAGVTQTPRYLIKTRGQQVTLSCSPISGHRSVSWYQQTPGQGLQFLFEYFSETQRNKGNFPGRFSGRQFSNSRSEMNVSTLELGDSALYLCASSQLLQGSGYTFGSGTRLTVV.

Only one count was recorded for this clone. V is TRBV7-9 and J is TRBJ2-7; 10 bases match TRBD2. V lost 5 bases and J lost 0; bases outside the gene matches: 4. The CDR3 covers 15 residues. Germline CDR1 SEHNR, CDR2 FQNEAQ (reference sequence). The CDR3 region is CASSRGLASSYEQYF. As DNA, the CDR3 is TGTGCCAGCAGCAGGGGACTAGCGAGCTCCTACGAGCAGTACTTC.

The chain combines TRBV5-1 with TRBJ2-7; 7 nucleotides agree with TRBD2. Germline CDR1 and CDR2: SGHRS and YFSETQ. This CDR3 spans 13 amino acids. J lost 11 bases, V lost 0 bases, and 8 bases had no gene match. DNA for the CDR3: TGCGCCAGCAGCTTGGTGAGGGGCGCGGGGGAGTACTTC. It is translated as CASSLVRGAGEYF. Looking up the rest from reference TRBV5-1 and TRBJ2-7 gives the full variable domain: KAGVTQTPRYLIKTRGQQVTLSCSPISGHRSVSWYQQTPGQGLQFLFEYFSETQRNKGNFPGRFSGRQFSNSRSEMNVSTLELGDSALYLCASSLVRGAGEYFGPGTRLTVT.

V is TRBV18 and J is TRBJ1-1, with TRBD1 matching 7 bases. This CDR3 region has 12 residues. The junction had 9 bases not matched to a gene; V was cut back by 5 bases and J by 12 bases. The germline V gene encodes CDR1 KGHSH and CDR2 LQKENI. The CDR3 spells CASSIDRESTFF. The CDR3 bases are TGTGCCAGCTCAATCGACAGGGAGTCGACTTTCTTT.

The CDR3 sequence: CASSQERVYRDRDDEQFF. The CDR3 DNA is TGCGCCAGCAGCCAAGAGAGAGTCTATAGGGACAGGGACGATGAGCAGTTCTTC. The chain uses TRBV4-1 and TRBJ2-1; 9 bases fit TRBD1. This CDR3 spans 18 amino acids. V gave up 0 bases and J gave up 8 bases; unmatched junction bases: 14. The germline gives CDR1 MGHRA, CDR2 YSYEKL.

The rearrangement links TRBV2 to TRBJ1-2, with D uncertain. The CDR3 spans 13 residues. The germline CDR1 and CDR2 sequences are SNHLY and FYNNEI. Trimming left V 2 bases short and J 1 base short, with 5 bases between. Here the CDR3 DNA reads TGTGCCAGCAGTGAACGTCTTAACTATGGCTACACCTTC. This translates into CASSERLNYGYTF.

This rearrangement joins TRBV11-1 to TRBJ2-5, with 8 bases lining up with TRBD2. Per germline, CDR1 SGHAT and CDR2 FQDESV (reference sequence). The CDR3 has 15 residues. Trimming cost V 5 bases and J 4 bases; bases outside gene matches: 9. The CDR3 region is CASSHGGARGETQYF. The CDR3 region has the DNA TGTGCCAGCAGCCACGGGGGGGCCCGGGGAGAGACCCAGTACTTC.

The V gene is TRBV2, the J gene TRBJ1-1; tentatively, D is TRBD1 (5 bases). This CDR3 comprises 14 residues. CDR1 and CDR2 (germline): SNHLY, FYNNEI. With 3 bases removed from V and 4 bases from J, the gap between germline ends came to 12 bases. CDR3 nucleotides: TGTGCCAGCAGTGATAGACAGAAGAGCACTGAAGCTTTCTTT. It codes for CASSDRQKSTEAFF.

V usage is TRBV6-9 and J usage is TRBJ2-1; D is unclear. Per the germline V gene, CDR1 is MNHGY and CDR2 is SVAAGI. The V gene lost 7 bases and the J gene lost 8 bases, with 18 bases spanning the gap. The CDR3 runs to 14 residues. As DNA, the CDR3 is TGTGCCAGCATAGCTCTGATATCCGGCCATGAGCAGTTCTTC. Amino acids: CASIALISGHEQFF.

The rearrangement joins TRBV11-2 to TRBJ2-7; 9 bases match TRBD1. V gave up 1 base and J gave up 3 bases; unmatched junction bases: 4. This CDR3 is built from 15 residues. Germline assignment: CDR1 SGHAT and CDR2 FQNNGV. The CDR3 is CASSLGPTGGYEQYF. The CDR3 bases are TGTGCCAGCAGCTTAGGCCCGACAGGGGGCTACGAGCAGTACTTC. Complete variable domain (other parts from reference TRBV11-2 and TRBJ2-7): EAGVAQSPRYKIIEKRQSVAFWCNPISGHATLYWYQQILGQGPKLLIQFQNNGVVDDSQLPKDRFSAERLKGVDSTLKIQPAKLEDSAVYLCASSLGPTGGYEQYFGPGTRLTVT.

The rearrangement uses TRBV5-1 and TRBJ1-1, with 7 positions matching TRBD1. The CDR3 length is 13 residues. Germline CDR1 is SGHRS and CDR2 is YFSETQ. V shed 7 bases, J shed 4 bases, and the junction held 7 bases outside the gene matches. The CDR3 reads CASRTGDGTEAFF. The CDR3 DNA reads as TGCGCCAGCCGAACAGGGGACGGCACTGAAGCTTTCTTT.

The chain joins TRBV11-1 to TRBJ2-1, with 8 bases aligning to TRBD1. Germline lookup yields CDR1 SGHAT and CDR2 FQDESV (reference sequence). The CDR3 has 15 amino acids. The junction had 2 bases not matched to a gene; V was cut back by 4 bases and J by 0 bases. In DNA, the CDR3 is TGTGCCAGCAGCTCTGACAGGGGCTCCTACAATGAGCAGTTCTTC. This gives the protein CASSSDRGSYNEQFF.

The chain employs TRBV6-5 and TRBJ1-6; 10 bases agree with TRBD1. The CDR3 loop spans 14 amino acids. The germline gives CDR1 MNHEY, CDR2 SVGAGI. V lost 6 bases, J lost 9 bases, and 5 bases stayed unmatched. CDR3 region: CASREGQGFSPLHF. DNA for the CDR3: TGTGCCAGCAGGGAGGGACAGGGGTTTTCACCCCTCCACTTT.

CDR3 residues: CASSLGRNSPLHF. DNA of the CDR3: TGTGCCAGCAGTTTGGGCCGGAATTCACCCCTCCACTTT. This chain uses TRBV28 with TRBJ1-6, with D unclear. The V gene lost 3 bases and the J gene lost 7 bases, with 7 bases spanning the gap. The CDR3 totals 13 residues. Germline V gives CDR1 MDHEN, CDR2 SYDVKM.

The chain links TRBV5-4 to TRBJ2-2; weak D call: TRBD1 (5 bases). The germline V and J ends were trimmed by 7 bases and 0 bases, with 13 bases remaining between them. The V gene's germline CDR1 is SGHNT and CDR2 YYREEE (reference sequence). The CDR3 has 15 residues. The CDR3 spells CASSGPGTNTGELFF. Written as DNA, the CDR3 is TGTGCCAGCTCAGGACCAGGGACGAACACCGGGGAGCTGTTTTTT.

V is TRBV12-3 or TRBV12-4 and J is TRBJ2-7; 7 nucleotides align to TRBD1. Trimming removed 5 bases from V and 6 bases from J; junction bases left unmatched: 7. This CDR3 is built from 13 residues. The CDR3 is CASSTGTEFEQYF. The CDR3 DNA sequence: TGTGCCAGCAGTACCGGGACAGAGTTCGAGCAGTACTTC.

The chain uses TRBV5-1 and TRBJ1-2; 8 bases match TRBD1. Germline CDR1 is SGHRS and CDR2 is YFSETQ. CDR3 length: 14 amino acids. V gave up 5 bases and J gave up 4 bases; unmatched junction bases: 7. CDR3 amino acids: CASSPGGSFYGYTF. In DNA, the CDR3 is TGCGCCAGCAGTCCAGGGGGCTCCTTCTATGGCTACACCTTC.

The rearrangement links TRBV3-1 (or the pseudogene TRBV3-2) to TRBJ2-1, with D hard to call. The CDR3 has 14 residues. Germline V gene lookup returns CDR1 LGHDT and CDR2 YNNKEL (reference sequence). The V end was cut by 1 base, the J end by 4 bases, with 8 bases between. The CDR3 protein is CASSQGPSYNEQFF. The CDR3 DNA sequence: TGTGCCAGCAGCCAAGGGCCATCGTACAATGAGCAGTTCTTC.

V usage is TRBV5-4 and J usage is TRBJ2-5, with 8 nucleotides matching TRBD2. This CDR3 has 14 amino acids. CDR1 SGHNT and CDR2 YYREEE come from the germline V gene (reference sequence). Trimming removed 3 bases from V and 3 bases from J; junction bases left unmatched: 4. In DNA form, the CDR3 reads TGTGCCAGCAGCTCCCCGGGGGGGGAAGAGACCCAGTACTTC. This translates into CASSSPGGEETQYF.

The rearrangement joins TRBV6-1 to TRBJ1-4; TRBD1 agrees at 8 bases. V was pared by 3 bases and J by 6 bases, with 6 bases of the junction left unmatched. Per germline, CDR1 MNHNS and CDR2 SASEGT. This CDR3 spans 15 amino acids. CDR3 sequence (DNA): TGTGCCAGCAGTGATCAGGGGGCGCAAGATGAAAAACTGTTTTTT. Translating gives CASSDQGAQDEKLFF.

This chain uses TRBV19 with TRBJ1-2; 9 bases fit TRBD1. The length of the CDR3 is 13 residues. Germline values: CDR1 LNHDA, CDR2 SQIVND (reference sequence). V dropped 5 bases and J dropped 10; count of bases not matched to a gene: 8. CDR3 amino acids: CASSRDRDVDYTF. For the CDR3, the DNA is TGTGCCAGTAGTCGGGACAGGGATGTTGACTACACCTTC.

This chain links TRBV7-9 with TRBJ1-6; tentatively, D is TRBD1 (5 bases). From germline, CDR1 is SEHNR and CDR2 FQNEAQ (reference sequence). The CDR3 totals 14 residues. Deletions cut 2 bases from V and 7 bases from J, with 9 bases between. The CDR3 DNA sequence: TGTGCCAGCAGCTTACAGGGAAGCAATTCACCCCTCCACTTT. This translates into CASSLQGSNSPLHF. The full variable domain, in which reference TRBV7-9 and TRBJ1-6 provide the parts outside the CDR3, is DTGVSQNPRHKITKRGQNVTFRCDPISEHNRLYWYRQTLGQGPEFLTYFQNEAQLEKSRLLSDRFSAERPKGSFSTLEIQRTEQGDSAMYLCASSLQGSNSPLHFGNGTRLTVT.

V and J are TRBV5-8 and TRBJ1-5; 7 bases map to TRBD1. The CDR3 is 15 residues long. CDR1 is SGHTS and CDR2 is YDEGEE in the germline V gene. V was pared by 5 bases and J by 0 bases, with 5 bases of the junction left unmatched. The CDR3 DNA reads TGTGCCAGCAGACCGGGACAGAATAGCAATCAGCCCCAGCATTTT. Translating gives CASRPGQNSNQPQHF.

The genes are TRBV13 and TRBJ1-2; 10 bases map to TRBD1. Unmatched junction bases numbered 0, after V lost 5 bases and J lost 0 bases. In germline, CDR1 is PRHDT, CDR2 FYEKMQ (reference sequence). This CDR3 is 14 amino acids long. CDR3 residues: CASSGTGANYGYTF. The DNA for the CDR3 is TGTGCCAGCAGCGGGACAGGGGCTAACTATGGCTACACCTTC.

The chain has TRBV5-1 and TRBJ2-7; possibly TRBD2 for D (5 bases). CDR3 size: 13 residues. V was clipped by 4 bases and J by 3 bases, with 11 bases between them. The germline gives CDR1 SGHRS, CDR2 YFSETQ. The CDR3 protein is CASSPGNSYEQYF. The CDR3 DNA sequence: TGCGCCAGCAGCCCGGGGAATAGCTACGAGCAGTACTTC.

The chain couples TRBV11-2 to TRBJ1-1; TRBD1 might be the D (6 bases). From germline, CDR1 is SGHAT and CDR2 FQNNGV. The ends were cut back, 1 base at V and 3 bases at J, with 15 bases in the middle. CDR3 length: 16 residues. The CDR3 spells CASSLVGTSGYTEAFF. The CDR3 coding sequence is TGTGCCAGCAGCTTAGTGGGGACATCAGGGTACACTGAAGCTTTCTTT. The complete variable domain, with remaining parts taken from reference TRBV11-2 and TRBJ1-1, reads EAGVAQSPRYKIIEKRQSVAFWCNPISGHATLYWYQQILGQGPKLLIQFQNNGVVDDSQLPKDRFSAERLKGVDSTLKIQPAKLEDSAVYLCASSLVGTSGYTEAFFGQGTRLTVV.

This chain links TRBV6-5 with TRBJ1-1; D remains ambiguous. Trimming removed 5 bases from V and 3 bases from J, with 13 bases in between. The germline V gene encodes CDR1 MNHEY and CDR2 SVGAGI. The CDR3 has 14 amino acids. The CDR3 sequence is CASSNRARDTEAFF. As DNA, the CDR3 is TGTGCCAGCAGTAACCGGGCGAGGGACACTGAAGCTTTCTTT.

The chain links TRBV11-2 to TRBJ1-3; D is perhaps TRBD1 (6 bases). The germline CDR1 and CDR2 sequences are SGHAT and FQNNGV. V shed 2 bases and J shed 2 bases, with 13 bases lying between them. There are 16 residues in the CDR3. The chain's CDR3 is CASSLNRVRPGNTIYF. DNA of the CDR3: TGTGCCAGCAGCTTAAACAGGGTACGTCCTGGAAACACCATATATTTT.

The gene calls are TRBV3-1 (or the pseudogene TRBV3-2) and TRBJ1-3, with a possible D match to TRBD1 (6 bases). Trimming stripped 4 bases from V and 3 bases from J, with 16 bases between. This CDR3 contains 16 residues. Germline CDR1 LGHDT, CDR2 YNNKEL (reference sequence). DNA for the CDR3: TGTGCCAGCAGCCGCGGGGGGGGCAATTTTGGAAACACCATATATTTT. It specifies CASSRGGGNFGNTIYF.

The chain recombines TRBV2 with TRBJ1-1, with D maybe TRBD1 (6 bases). Germline CDR1 and CDR2: SNHLY and FYNNEI. The V end was cut by 6 bases, the J end by 1 base, with 12 bases between. This CDR3 contains 14 residues. The CDR3 loop is CASSGQIPNTEAFF. The CDR3 bases are TGTGCCAGCAGCGGACAGATCCCGAACACTGAAGCTTTCTTT.